The clone carrying this TCR beta chain has a single count. Its antigen is currently unknown. This sample was included in a study of T cell responses to AZD1222 COVID-19 vaccine. Study summary: Researchers grouped second doses given at about 4 or about 12 weeks into one pool. Whole-study results and caveats: The study sampled repertoires only after the peak T cell response. Increases in Spike-specific TCR breadth and depth were seen after two AZD1222 doses.

TCRdb's copy holds only in-frame clones and misses some; the assay was immunoSEQ multiplex PCR. The sample carries 130,000 to 150,000 clones, around 91% recorded once. CDR1 and CDR2 (germline): MGHRA, YSYEKL. With 1 base clipped from V and 3 bases from J, the junction kept 8 bases outside the gene matches. The CDR3 consists of 16 residues. This sequence originates from an adult in good health. The chain links TRBV4-1 to TRBJ1-2; 7 bases are shared with TRBD1. Sequencing used peripheral blood, obtained on day 0 of AZD1222 vaccination. CDR3 sequence: CASSQVFTGDDYGYTF. Written as DNA, the CDR3 is TGCGCCAGCAGCCAAGTGTTCACAGGGGACGACTATGGCTACACCTTC.